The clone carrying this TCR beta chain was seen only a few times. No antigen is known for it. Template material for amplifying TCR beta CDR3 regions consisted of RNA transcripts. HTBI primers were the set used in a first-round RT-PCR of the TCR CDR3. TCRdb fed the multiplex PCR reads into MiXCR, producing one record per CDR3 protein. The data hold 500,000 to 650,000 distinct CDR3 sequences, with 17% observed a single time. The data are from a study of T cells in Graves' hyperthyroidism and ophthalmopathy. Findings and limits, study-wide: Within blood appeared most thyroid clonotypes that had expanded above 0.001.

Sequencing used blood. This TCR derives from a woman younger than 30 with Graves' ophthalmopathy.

CDR3 sequence reads: CASSLSQGQWGTQYF. The CDR3 coding sequence is TGTGCCAGCAGCTTATCACAGGGGCAGTGGGGGACCCAGTACTTC. The V call is TRBV7-2, the J call TRBJ2-5, with 7 positions matching TRBD1. The V segment lost 2 bases and the J segment 7 bases; nucleotides outside the gene matches: 10. The CDR3 spans 15 residues. In germline, CDR1 is SGHTA, CDR2 FQGNSA.